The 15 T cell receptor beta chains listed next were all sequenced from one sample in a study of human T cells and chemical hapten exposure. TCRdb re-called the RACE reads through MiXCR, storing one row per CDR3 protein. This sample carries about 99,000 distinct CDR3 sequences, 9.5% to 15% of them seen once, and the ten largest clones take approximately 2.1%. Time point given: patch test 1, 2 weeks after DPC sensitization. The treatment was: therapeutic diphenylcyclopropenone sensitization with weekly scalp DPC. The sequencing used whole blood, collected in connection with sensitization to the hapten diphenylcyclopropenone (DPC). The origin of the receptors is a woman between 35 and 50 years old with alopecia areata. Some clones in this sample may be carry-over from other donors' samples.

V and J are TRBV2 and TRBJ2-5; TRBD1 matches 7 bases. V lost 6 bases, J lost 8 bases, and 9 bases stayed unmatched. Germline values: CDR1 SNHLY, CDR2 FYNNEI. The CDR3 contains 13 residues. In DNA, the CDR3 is TGTGCCAGCAGCGGACAGGATGGAGGAACCCAGTACTTC. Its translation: CASSGQDGGTQYF.

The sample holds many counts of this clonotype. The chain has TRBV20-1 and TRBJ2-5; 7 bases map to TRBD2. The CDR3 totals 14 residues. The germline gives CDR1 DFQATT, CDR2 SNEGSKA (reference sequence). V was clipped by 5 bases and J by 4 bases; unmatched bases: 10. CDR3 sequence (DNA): TGCAGTGCTGATACTAGTTGGGGGGGAGAGACCCAGTACTTC. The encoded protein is CSADTSWGGETQYF.

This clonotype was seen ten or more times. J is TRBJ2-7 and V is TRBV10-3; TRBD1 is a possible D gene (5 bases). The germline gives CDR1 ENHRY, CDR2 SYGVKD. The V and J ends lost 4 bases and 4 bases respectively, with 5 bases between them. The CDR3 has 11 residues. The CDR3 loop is CAISAGYEQYF. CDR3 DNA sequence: TGTGCCATCAGTGCAGGGTACGAGCAGTACTTC.

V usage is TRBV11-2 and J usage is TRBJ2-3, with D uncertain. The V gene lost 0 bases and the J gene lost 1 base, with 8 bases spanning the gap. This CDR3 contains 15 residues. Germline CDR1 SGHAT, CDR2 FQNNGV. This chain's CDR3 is CASSLDGYRTDTQYF. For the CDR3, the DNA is TGTGCCAGCAGCTTAGATGGCTACCGCACAGATACGCAGTATTTT.

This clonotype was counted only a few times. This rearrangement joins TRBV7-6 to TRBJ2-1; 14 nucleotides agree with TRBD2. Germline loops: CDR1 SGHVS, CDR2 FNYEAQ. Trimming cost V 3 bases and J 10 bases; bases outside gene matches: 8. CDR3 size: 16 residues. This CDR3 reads CASSLGTSGRAREQFF. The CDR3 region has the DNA TGTGCCAGCAGCTTGGGGACTAGCGGGAGAGCTAGGGAGCAGTTCTTC.

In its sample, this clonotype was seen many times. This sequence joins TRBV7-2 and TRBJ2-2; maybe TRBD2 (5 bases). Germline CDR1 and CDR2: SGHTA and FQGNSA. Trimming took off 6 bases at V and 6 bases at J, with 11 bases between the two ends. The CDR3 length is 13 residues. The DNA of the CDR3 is TGTGCCAGCAGTGGACTCCTCCCCGGGGAGCTGTTTTTT. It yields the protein CASSGLLPGELFF.

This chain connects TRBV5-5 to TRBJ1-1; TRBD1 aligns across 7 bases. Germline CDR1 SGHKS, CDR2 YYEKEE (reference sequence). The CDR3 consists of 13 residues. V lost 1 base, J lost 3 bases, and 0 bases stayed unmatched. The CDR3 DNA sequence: TGTGCCAGCAGCTTGCAGGGGGACACTGAAGCTTTCTTT. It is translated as CASSLQGDTEAFF.

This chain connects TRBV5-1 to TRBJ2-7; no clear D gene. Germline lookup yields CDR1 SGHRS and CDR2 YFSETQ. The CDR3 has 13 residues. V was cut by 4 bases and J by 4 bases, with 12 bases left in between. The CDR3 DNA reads TGCGCCAGCAGCCTGGTGGCGGAGTACGAGCAGTACTTC. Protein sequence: CASSLVAEYEQYF.

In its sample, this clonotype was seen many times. CDR3 sequence (DNA): TGCAGTGCTTCTAACGTACTAGCGGGAGACTCTAACGAGCAGTACTTC. Translating gives CSASNVLAGDSNEQYF. The chain is built from TRBV20-1 and TRBJ2-7; 11 bases agree with TRBD2. CDR3 length: 16 residues. The germline CDR1 and CDR2 sequences are DFQATT and SNEGSKA (reference sequence). The V gene end was trimmed by 5 bases and the J gene end by 5 bases; junction bases not matched to a gene: 14.

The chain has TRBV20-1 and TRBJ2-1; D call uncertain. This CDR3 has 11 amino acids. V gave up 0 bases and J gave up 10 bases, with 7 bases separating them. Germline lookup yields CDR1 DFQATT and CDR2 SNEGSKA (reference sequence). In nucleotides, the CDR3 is TGCAGTGCTAGAGATTCTTTCGAGCAGTTCTTC. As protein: CSARDSFEQFF.

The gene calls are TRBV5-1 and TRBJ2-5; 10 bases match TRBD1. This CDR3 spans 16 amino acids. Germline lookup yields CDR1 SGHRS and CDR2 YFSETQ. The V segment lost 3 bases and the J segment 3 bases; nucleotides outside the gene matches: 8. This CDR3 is CASSSQPGQGKETQYF. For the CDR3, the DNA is TGCGCCAGCAGCTCGCAACCGGGACAGGGGAAAGAGACCCAGTACTTC.

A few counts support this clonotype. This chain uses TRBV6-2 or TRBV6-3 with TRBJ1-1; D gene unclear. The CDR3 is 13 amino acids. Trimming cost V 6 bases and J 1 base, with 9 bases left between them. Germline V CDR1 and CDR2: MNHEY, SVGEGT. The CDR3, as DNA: TGTGCCAGCAGGTATACTTGGAACACTGAAGCTTTCTTT. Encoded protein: CASRYTWNTEAFF.

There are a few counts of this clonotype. The CDR3 sequence: CASSPELGEGEKLFF. The CDR3 region has the DNA TGTGCCAGCAGCCCCGAACTAGGGGAAGGTGAAAAACTGTTTTTT. The chain employs TRBV7-9 and TRBJ1-4; weak D call: TRBD1 (5 bases). From germline, CDR1 is SEHNR and CDR2 FQNEAQ (reference sequence). V lost 5 bases to trimming and J lost 7 bases, with 17 bases between them. The CDR3 extends over 15 amino acids.

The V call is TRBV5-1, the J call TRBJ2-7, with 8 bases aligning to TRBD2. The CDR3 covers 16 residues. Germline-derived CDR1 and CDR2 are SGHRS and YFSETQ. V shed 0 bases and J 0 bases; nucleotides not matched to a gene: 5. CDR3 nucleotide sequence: TGCGCCAGCAGCTTGGATAGCGGGACAACCTCCTACGAGCAGTACTTC. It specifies CASSLDSGTTSYEQYF.

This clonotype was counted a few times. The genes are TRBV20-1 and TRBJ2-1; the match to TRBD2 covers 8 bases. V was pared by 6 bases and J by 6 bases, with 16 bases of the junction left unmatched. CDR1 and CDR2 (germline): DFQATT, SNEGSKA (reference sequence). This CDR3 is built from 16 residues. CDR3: CSAIPGRRGRTNEQFF. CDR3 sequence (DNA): TGCAGTGCGATCCCCGGCCGCCGCGGGAGGACCAATGAGCAGTTCTTC.